These T cell receptor beta chains were read from a single sample in a study of immune evolution from preneoplasia to lung adenocarcinoma. This table comes from immunoSEQ multiplex PCR, and its TCRdb copy is limited to in-frame clones, with some not included. The table has some 9,400 clones, about 81% seen once; the top ten hold about 3%. Material: FFPE lung adenocarcinoma in situ tissue. These receptors were taken from a person aged 65 to 79 with lung adenocarcinoma. CDR3s include the opening cysteine and the closing phenylalanine or tryptophan. Each record gives: D gene, V gene, J gene, CDR3 protein. D genes are given only for firm matches.

d_call: NA; v_call: TRBV5-1; j_call: TRBJ2-5; cdr3_aa: CASSLASVETQYF
d_call: NA; v_call: TRBV9; j_call: TRBJ2-7; cdr3_aa: CASSPPSGEQYF
d_call: NA; v_call: TRBV30; j_call: TRBJ1-6; cdr3_aa: CAWRGVWGAGNSPLHF
d_call: NA; v_call: TRBV6-5; j_call: TRBJ2-6; cdr3_aa: CASRKVGSGANVLTF
d_call: NA; v_call: TRBV7-2; j_call: TRBJ2-3; cdr3_aa: CASSLSDTQYF
d_call: NA; v_call: TRBV6-1; j_call: TRBJ2-7; cdr3_aa: CASLGGAFKQYF
d_call: NA; v_call: TRBV15; j_call: TRBJ2-3; cdr3_aa: CATSRETYYTQYF
d_call: TRBD1; v_call: TRBV12-5; j_call: TRBJ1-1; cdr3_aa: CASGLKRDRPRDTEAFF
d_call: TRBD2; v_call: TRBV10-3; j_call: TRBJ2-5; cdr3_aa: CAIGGTRYQETQYF
d_call: TRBD1; v_call: TRBV7-6; j_call: TRBJ1-3; cdr3_aa: CASSVDRVGNTIYF
d_call: TRBD2; v_call: TRBV30; j_call: TRBJ2-5; cdr3_aa: CAWSVRYLLAGTKETQYF
d_call: NA; v_call: TRBV18; j_call: TRBJ1-1; cdr3_aa: CASSPPAGGNTEAFF
d_call: NA; v_call: TRBV11-2; j_call: TRBJ1-2; cdr3_aa: CASSLVAGRNYGYTF
d_call: NA; v_call: TRBV30; j_call: TRBJ2-7; cdr3_aa: CAWSVYYEQYF
d_call: TRBD2; v_call: TRBV30; j_call: TRBJ2-2; cdr3_aa: CAYPSGLAGVAGELFF
d_call: NA; v_call: TRBV2; j_call: TRBJ1-5; cdr3_aa: CASSVAANSNQPQHF
d_call: NA; v_call: TRBV6-4; j_call: TRBJ1-1; cdr3_aa: CASSDSYRGNTEAFF
d_call: NA; v_call: TRBV10-3; j_call: TRBJ1-4; cdr3_aa: CAISEGEKLFF
d_call: NA; v_call: TRBV10-3; j_call: TRBJ1-2; cdr3_aa: CAISNPNYGYTF
d_call: TRBD1; v_call: TRBV23-1; j_call: TRBJ2-7; cdr3_aa: CASSHSTLRDRAAYEQYF
d_call: TRBD1; v_call: TRBV28; j_call: TRBJ2-3; cdr3_aa: CASSRTGARGAQYF
d_call: NA; v_call: TRBV6-1; j_call: TRBJ2-1; cdr3_aa: CASSEGGEKQFF
d_call: TRBD1; v_call: TRBV5-1; j_call: TRBJ1-6; cdr3_aa: CASSYDRDSPLHF
d_call: NA; v_call: TRBV6-5; j_call: TRBJ1-1; cdr3_aa: CASKGGTSKAFF
d_call: TRBD1; v_call: TRBV4-1; j_call: TRBJ2-1; cdr3_aa: CASSQVPGTGAHNEQFF
d_call: TRBD1; v_call: TRBV29-1; j_call: TRBJ1-4; cdr3_aa: CSVADDRGRWNEKLFF
d_call: TRBD2; v_call: TRBV28; j_call: TRBJ2-3; cdr3_aa: CATVDGGGTPDTQYF
d_call: NA; v_call: TRBV7-8; j_call: TRBJ2-1; cdr3_aa: CASSMLASHNEQFF
d_call: TRBD2; v_call: TRBV28; j_call: TRBJ2-3; cdr3_aa: CASSFLTSGGDADTQYF
d_call: NA; v_call: TRBV29-1; j_call: TRBJ1-2; cdr3_aa: CSVEQEYGYTF
d_call: TRBD1; v_call: TRBV2; j_call: TRBJ2-3; cdr3_aa: CASSSTGSTDTQYF
d_call: NA; v_call: TRBV5-4; j_call: TRBJ2-7; cdr3_aa: CASSSVAGGSYEQYF